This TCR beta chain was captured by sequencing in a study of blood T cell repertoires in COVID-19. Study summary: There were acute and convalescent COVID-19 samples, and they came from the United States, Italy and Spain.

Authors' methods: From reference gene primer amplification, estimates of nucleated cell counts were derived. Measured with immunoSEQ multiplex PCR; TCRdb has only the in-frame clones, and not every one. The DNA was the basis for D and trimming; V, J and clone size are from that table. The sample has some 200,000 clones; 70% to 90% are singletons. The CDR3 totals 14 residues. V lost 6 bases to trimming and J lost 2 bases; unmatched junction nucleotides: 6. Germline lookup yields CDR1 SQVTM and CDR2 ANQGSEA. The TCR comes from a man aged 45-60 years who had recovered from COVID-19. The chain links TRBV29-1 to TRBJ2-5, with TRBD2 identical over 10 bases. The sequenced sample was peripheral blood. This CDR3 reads CSVLAGVGQETQYF. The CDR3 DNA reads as TGCAGCGTGCTAGCGGGAGTGGGTCAAGAGACCCAGTACTTC. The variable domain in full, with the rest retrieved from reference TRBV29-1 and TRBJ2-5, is SAVISQKPSRDICQRGTSLTIQCQVDSQVTMMFWYRQQPGQSLTLIATANQGSEATYESGFVIDKFPISRPNLTFSTLTVSNMSPEDSSIYLCSVLAGVGQETQYFGPGTRLLVL.